The 8 T cell receptor beta chains reported below all come from one sample, sequenced in a study of regulatory T cells in long-lasting Graves disease. Time point described: newly diagnosed GD, antithyroid drugs for less than 3 months. Generation of the TCR library employed RNA extracted from PBMCs. Building of the TCR beta libraries involved iRepertoire HTBI primers and Arm-PCR of CDR3 regions. TCRdb used MiXCR to reprocess the multiplex PCR reads, holding one entry per CDR3 protein. The table has 410,000 or so distinct CDR3 sequences, 14% to 15% seen once; the top ten hold over 15%. This sample also belongs to another study, concerning T cells in Graves' hyperthyroidism and ophthalmopathy.

Sequenced here: peripheral blood mononuclear cells (PBMCs), sampled at new diagnosis, from a patient treated with antithyroid drugs. The source is a woman in her 30s with Graves disease.

This sequence joins TRBV5-6 and TRBJ2-1, with D unresolved. The CDR3 loop spans 13 amino acids. V lost 6 bases to trimming and J lost 9 bases, with 16 bases between them. CDR1 and CDR2 from the germline V gene are SGHDT and YYEEEE. CDR3 loop: CASTLKVWGEQFF. DNA of the CDR3: TGTGCCAGCACTCTGAAGGTTTGGGGTGAGCAGTTCTTC.

The chain links TRBV27 to TRBJ2-4; the D gene is possibly TRBD2 (5 bases). Deletions cut 0 bases from V and 0 bases from J, with 9 bases between. CDR3 length: 16 amino acids. Germline values: CDR1 MNHEY, CDR2 SMNVEV (reference sequence). CDR3 coding DNA: TGTGCCAGCAGTTTATCGAGGGAGCGAGCCAAAAACATTCAGTACTTC. Its translation is CASSLSRERAKNIQYF.

This clonotype turned up a few times. V is TRBV5-1 and J is TRBJ2-6; D unclear. There are 16 residues in the CDR3. Between the trimmed V and J ends, which lost 0 bases and 2 bases, there was a span of 9 bases. The V gene's germline CDR1 is SGHRS and CDR2 YFSETQ. The CDR3 DNA is TGCGCCAGCAGCTTGGCCGAGGTGGCTGGGGCCAACGTCCTGACTTTC. Translation gives CASSLAEVAGANVLTF.

The DNA of the CDR3 is TGTGCCAGCAGCGATGAGGCAGGGGGTTTTGAAAAACTGTTTTTT. This sequence encodes CASSDEAGGFEKLFF. The J gene is TRBJ1-4, the V gene TRBV6-2 or TRBV6-3; 7 bases line up with TRBD1. In germline, CDR1 is MNHEY, CDR2 SVGEGT. CDR3 length: 15 amino acids. The V gene end was trimmed by 6 bases and the J gene end by 7 bases; junction bases not matched to a gene: 11.

Details on this clonotype: Compared with germline, one end of the junction differs, possibly owing to a read error. The V gene is TRBV28, the J gene TRBJ2-7, with TRBD1 matching over 11 bases. The CDR3 runs to 16 residues. Germline CDR1 and CDR2: MDHEN and SYDVKM. CDR3 protein: CVSSLGWTGGIYEQYF. In DNA, the CDR3 is TGTGTCAGCAGTTTAGGGTGGACAGGGGGCATCTACGAGCAGTACTTC.

This clonotype was seen ten or more times. The gene calls are TRBV20-1 and TRBJ1-3; TRBD1 aligns across 9 bases. In germline, CDR1 is DFQATT, CDR2 SNEGSKA (reference sequence). This CDR3 has 15 amino acids. V was pared by 6 bases and J by 2 bases, with 8 bases of the junction left unmatched. CDR3: CSATGTGTTGNTIYF. The DNA of the CDR3 is TGCAGTGCGACCGGGACAGGGACTACTGGAAACACCATATATTTT.

This clonotype was detected ten times or more. The rearrangement joins TRBV12-3 or TRBV12-4 to TRBJ1-1, with a weak D call TRBD1 (5 bases). This CDR3 region has 12 residues. V lost 4 bases and J 6 bases, leaving 9 bases between the germline ends. CDR3 nucleotide sequence: TGTGCCAGCAGTTGGGACGTAGCTGAAGCTTTCTTT. It translates to CASSWDVAEAFF.

This clonotype has ten or more counts. This chain joins TRBV6-2 or TRBV6-3 and TRBJ2-7, with 10 bases identical to TRBD2. CDR3 length: 18 amino acids. The V gene's germline CDR1 is MNHEY and CDR2 SVGEGT. Losses at the gene ends were 6 bases for V and 2 bases for J; bases not matched to a gene: 16. CDR3 in DNA: TGTGCCAGCAGCCCCTCCCGGGCTAGCGGGAGATCTCCCTACGAGCAGTACTTC. It encodes CASSPSRASGRSPYEQYF.